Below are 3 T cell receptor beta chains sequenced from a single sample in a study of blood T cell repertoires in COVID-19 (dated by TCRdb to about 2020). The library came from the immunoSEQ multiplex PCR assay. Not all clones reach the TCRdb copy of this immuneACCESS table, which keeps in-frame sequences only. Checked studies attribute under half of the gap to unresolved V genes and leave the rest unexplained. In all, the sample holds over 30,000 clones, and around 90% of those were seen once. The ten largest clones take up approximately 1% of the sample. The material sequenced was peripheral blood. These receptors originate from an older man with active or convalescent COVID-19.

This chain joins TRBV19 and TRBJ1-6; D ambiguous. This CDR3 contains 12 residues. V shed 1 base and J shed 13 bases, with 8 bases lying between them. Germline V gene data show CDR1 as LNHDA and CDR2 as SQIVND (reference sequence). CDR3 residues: CASSIAGYPLHF. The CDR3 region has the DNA TGTGCCAGTAGTATAGCGGGTTATCCCCTCCACTTT.

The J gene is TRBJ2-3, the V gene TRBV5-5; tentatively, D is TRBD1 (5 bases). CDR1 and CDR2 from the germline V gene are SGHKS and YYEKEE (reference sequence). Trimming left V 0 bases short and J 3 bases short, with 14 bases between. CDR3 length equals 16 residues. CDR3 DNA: TGTGCCAGCAGCTTGGACCCAGGGCCTCGTACAGATACGCAGTATTTT. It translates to CASSLDPGPRTDTQYF. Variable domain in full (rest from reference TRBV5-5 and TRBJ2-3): DAGVTQSPTHLIKTRGQQVTLRCSPISGHKSVSWYQQVLGQGPQFIFQYYEKEERGRGNFPDRFSARQFPNYSSELNVNALLLGDSALYLCASSLDPGPRTDTQYFGPGTRLTVL.

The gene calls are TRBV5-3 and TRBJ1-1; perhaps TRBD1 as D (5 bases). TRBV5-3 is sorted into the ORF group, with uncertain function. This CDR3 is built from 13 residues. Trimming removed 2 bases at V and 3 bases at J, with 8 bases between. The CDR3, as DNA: TGTGCCAGAAGCTTCCGGGGGGACACTGAAGCTTTCTTT. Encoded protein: CARSFRGDTEAFF.